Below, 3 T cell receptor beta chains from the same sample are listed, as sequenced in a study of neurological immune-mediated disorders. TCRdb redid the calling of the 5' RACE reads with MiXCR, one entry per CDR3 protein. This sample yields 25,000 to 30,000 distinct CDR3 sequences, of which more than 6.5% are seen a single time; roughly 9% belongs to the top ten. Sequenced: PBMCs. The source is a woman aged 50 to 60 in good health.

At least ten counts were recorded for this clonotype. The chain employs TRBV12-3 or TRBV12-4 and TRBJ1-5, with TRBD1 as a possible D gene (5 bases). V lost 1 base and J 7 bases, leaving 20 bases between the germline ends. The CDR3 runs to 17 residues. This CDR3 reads CASSLVMLLGEGQPQHF. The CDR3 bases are TGTGCCAGCAGTTTAGTAATGTTGTTGGGGGAGGGGCAGCCCCAGCATTTT.

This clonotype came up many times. This CDR3 reads CSASGSGGISYEQYF. DNA of the CDR3: TGCAGTGCTAGTGGTAGCGGGGGCATCTCCTACGAGCAGTACTTC. The V call is TRBV20-1, the J call TRBJ2-7; TRBD2 matches 9 bases. The CDR3 spans 15 residues. J lost 0 bases, V lost 3 bases, and 6 bases had no gene match. The germline gives CDR1 DFQATT, CDR2 SNEGSKA (reference sequence).

CDR3 amino acids: CASSLTGYSNQPQHF. Written as DNA, the CDR3 is TGTGCCAGCAGCTTGACAGGATATAGCAATCAGCCCCAGCATTTT. The chain uses TRBV5-5 and TRBJ1-5; the D gene is possibly TRBD1 (5 bases). The CDR3 covers 15 residues. The ends were cut back, 1 base at V and 0 bases at J, with 8 bases in the middle. Germline V gives CDR1 SGHKS, CDR2 YYEKEE (reference sequence).